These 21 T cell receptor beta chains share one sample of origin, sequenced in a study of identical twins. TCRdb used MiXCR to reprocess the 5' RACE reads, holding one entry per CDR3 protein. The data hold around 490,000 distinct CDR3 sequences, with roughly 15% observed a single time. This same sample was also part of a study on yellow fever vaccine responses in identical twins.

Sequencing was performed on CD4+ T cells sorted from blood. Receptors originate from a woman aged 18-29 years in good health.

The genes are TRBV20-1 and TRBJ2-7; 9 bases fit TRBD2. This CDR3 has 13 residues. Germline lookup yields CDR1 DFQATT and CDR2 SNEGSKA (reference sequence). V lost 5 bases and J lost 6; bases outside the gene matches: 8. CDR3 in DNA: TGCAGTGCTCGTAAAATAGCGGGAGCCGAGCAGTACTTC. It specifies CSARKIAGAEQYF.

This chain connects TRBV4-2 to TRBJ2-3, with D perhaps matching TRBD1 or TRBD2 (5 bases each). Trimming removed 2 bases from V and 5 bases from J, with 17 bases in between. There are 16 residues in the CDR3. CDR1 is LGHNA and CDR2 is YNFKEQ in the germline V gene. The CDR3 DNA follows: TGTGCCAGCAGCCAAAGAGGGACGCAGGCTGTAGATACGCAGTATTTT. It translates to CASSQRGTQAVDTQYF.

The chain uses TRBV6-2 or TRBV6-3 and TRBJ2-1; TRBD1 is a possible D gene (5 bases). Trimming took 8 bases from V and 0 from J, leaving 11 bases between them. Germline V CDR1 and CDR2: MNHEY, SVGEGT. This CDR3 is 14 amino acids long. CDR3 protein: CASVQGPSYNEQFF. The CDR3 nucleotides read TGTGCCAGCGTGCAGGGCCCCTCCTACAATGAGCAGTTCTTC.

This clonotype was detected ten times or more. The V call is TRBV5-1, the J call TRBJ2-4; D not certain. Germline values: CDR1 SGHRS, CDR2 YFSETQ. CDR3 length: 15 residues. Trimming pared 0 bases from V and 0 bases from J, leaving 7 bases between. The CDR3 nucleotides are TGCGCCAGCAGCTTGGTGGGAATAGCCAAAAACATTCAGTACTTC. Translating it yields CASSLVGIAKNIQYF.

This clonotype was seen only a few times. The CDR3 loop is CASRHPRGLNTGELFF. In DNA form, the CDR3 reads TGTGCCAGCAGACACCCCAGGGGCTTGAACACCGGGGAGCTGTTTTTT. This chain links TRBV6-1 with TRBJ2-2, with TRBD1 as a possible D gene (6 bases). The germline V and J ends were trimmed by 6 bases and 1 base, with 15 bases remaining between them. The CDR3 has 16 amino acids. Germline V CDR1 and CDR2: MNHNS, SASEGT.

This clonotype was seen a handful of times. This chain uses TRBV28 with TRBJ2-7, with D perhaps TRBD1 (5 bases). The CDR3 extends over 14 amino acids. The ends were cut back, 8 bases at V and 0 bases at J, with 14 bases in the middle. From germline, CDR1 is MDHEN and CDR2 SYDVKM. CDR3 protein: CASQGPPLSYEQYV. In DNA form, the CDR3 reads TGTGCCAGCCAGGGTCCGCCCCTCTCCTACGAGCAGTACGTC.

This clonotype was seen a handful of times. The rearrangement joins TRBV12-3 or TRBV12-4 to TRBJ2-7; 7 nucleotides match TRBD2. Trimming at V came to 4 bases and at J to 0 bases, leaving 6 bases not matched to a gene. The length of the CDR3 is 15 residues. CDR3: CASSYERGPSYEQYF. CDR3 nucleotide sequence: TGTGCCAGCAGTTACGAGCGGGGACCCTCCTACGAGCAGTACTTC.

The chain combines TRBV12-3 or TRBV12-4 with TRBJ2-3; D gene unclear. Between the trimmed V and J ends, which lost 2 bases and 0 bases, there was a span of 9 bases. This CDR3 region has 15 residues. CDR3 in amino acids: CASSLMGSSTDTQYF. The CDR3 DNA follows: TGTGCCAGCAGTTTAATGGGTTCTAGCACAGATACGCAGTATTTT.

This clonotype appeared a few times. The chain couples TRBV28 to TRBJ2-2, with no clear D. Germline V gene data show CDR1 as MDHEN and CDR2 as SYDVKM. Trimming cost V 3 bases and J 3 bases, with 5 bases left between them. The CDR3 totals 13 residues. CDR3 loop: CASSFFDTGELFF. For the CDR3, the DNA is TGTGCCAGCAGTTTCTTTGACACCGGGGAGCTGTTTTTT.

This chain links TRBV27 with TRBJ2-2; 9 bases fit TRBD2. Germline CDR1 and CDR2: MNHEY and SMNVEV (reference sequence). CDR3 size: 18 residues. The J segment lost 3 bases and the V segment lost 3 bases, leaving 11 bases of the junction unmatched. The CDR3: CASSFYAGGGGDTGELFF. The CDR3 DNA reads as TGTGCCAGCAGTTTTTATGCGGGAGGGGGGGGCGACACCGGGGAGCTGTTTTTT.

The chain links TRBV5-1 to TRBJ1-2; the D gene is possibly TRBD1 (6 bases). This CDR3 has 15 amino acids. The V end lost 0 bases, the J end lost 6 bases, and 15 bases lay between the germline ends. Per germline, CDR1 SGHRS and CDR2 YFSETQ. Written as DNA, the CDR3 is TGCGCCAGCAGCTTGGAACAGGGATTCTTCGATGGCTACACCTTC. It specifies CASSLEQGFFDGYTF. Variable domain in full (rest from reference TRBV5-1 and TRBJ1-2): KAGVTQTPRYLIKTRGQQVTLSCSPISGHRSVSWYQQTPGQGLQFLFEYFSETQRNKGNFPGRFSGRQFSNSRSEMNVSTLELGDSALYLCASSLEQGFFDGYTFGSGTRLTVV.

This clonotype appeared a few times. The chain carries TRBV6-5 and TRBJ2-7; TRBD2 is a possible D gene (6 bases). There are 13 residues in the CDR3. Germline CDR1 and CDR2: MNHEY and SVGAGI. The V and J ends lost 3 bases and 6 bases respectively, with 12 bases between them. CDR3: CASSYSGAPEQYF. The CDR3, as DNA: TGTGCCAGCAGTTATTCGGGAGCCCCCGAGCAGTACTTC.

The CDR3 DNA sequence: TGTGCCAGCAGTCACTTCTCCGGGCAAAACATTCAGTACTTC. Protein: CASSHFSGQNIQYF. J is TRBJ2-4 and V is TRBV28; D is unclear. The CDR3 contains 14 residues. Germline CDR1 and CDR2: MDHEN and SYDVKM. Trimming removed 5 bases from V and 5 bases from J, with 13 bases in between.

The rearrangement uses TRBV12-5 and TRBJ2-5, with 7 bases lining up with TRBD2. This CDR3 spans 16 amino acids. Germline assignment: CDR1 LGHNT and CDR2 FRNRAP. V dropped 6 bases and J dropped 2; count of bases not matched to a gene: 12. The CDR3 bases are TGTGCTAGTGGCCGGGCGGCGGGAGTTGGGCAAGAGACCCAGTACTTC. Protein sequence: CASGRAAGVGQETQYF.

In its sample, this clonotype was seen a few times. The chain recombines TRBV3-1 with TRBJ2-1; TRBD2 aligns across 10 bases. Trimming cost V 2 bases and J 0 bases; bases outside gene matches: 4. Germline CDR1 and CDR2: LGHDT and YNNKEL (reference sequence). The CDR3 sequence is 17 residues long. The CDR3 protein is CASSQYRLAGSYNEQFF. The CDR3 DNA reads TGTGCCAGCAGCCAATATCGACTAGCGGGCTCCTACAATGAGCAGTTCTTC.

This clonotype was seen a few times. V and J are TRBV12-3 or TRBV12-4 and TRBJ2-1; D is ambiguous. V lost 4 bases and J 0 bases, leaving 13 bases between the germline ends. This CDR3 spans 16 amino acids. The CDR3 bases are TGTGCCAGCAGTTCCACGCCGCGGAGCTCCTACAATGAGCAGTTCTTC. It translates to CASSSTPRSSYNEQFF.

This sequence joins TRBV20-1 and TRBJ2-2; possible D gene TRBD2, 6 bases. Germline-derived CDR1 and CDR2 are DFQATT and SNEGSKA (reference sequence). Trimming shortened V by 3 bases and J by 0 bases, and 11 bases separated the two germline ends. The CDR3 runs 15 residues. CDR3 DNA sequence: TGCAGTGCTAGCTTGGGGGGATCGAACACCGGGGAGCTGTTTTTT. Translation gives CSASLGGSNTGELFF.

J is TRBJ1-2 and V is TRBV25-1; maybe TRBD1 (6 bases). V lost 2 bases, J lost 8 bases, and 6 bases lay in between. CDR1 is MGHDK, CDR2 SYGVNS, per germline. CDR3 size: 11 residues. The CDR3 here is CASSEQGGYTF. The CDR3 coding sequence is TGTGCCAGCAGTGAACAGGGGGGCTACACCTTC.

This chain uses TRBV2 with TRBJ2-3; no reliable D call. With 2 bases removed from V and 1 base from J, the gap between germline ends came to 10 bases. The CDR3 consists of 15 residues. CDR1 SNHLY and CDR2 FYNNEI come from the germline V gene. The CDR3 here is CASSEWVSRTDTQYF. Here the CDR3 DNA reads TGTGCCAGCAGTGAATGGGTATCACGCACAGATACGCAGTATTTT.

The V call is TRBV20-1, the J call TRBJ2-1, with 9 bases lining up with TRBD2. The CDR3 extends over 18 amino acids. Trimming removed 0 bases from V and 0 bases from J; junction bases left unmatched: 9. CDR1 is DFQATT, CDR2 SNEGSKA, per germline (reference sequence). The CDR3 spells CSARDRASGISSYNEQFF. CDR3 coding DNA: TGCAGTGCTAGAGATAGGGCTAGCGGGATTAGCTCCTACAATGAGCAGTTCTTC.

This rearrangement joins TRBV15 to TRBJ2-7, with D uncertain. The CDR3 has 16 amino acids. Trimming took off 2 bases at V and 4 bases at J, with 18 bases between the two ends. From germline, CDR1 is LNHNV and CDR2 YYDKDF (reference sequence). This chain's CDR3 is CATSRIRSFLTYEQYF. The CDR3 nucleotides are TGTGCCACCAGCAGAATTAGGTCCTTTTTAACATACGAGCAGTACTTC.